Below, one T cell receptor beta chain is given with its context. CDR3 length equals 16 residues. Germline V gene data show CDR1 as SGHVS and CDR2 as FQNEAQ. Trimming stripped 3 bases from V and 1 base from J, with 13 bases between. Indicated treatment: some 19 received Ad26.COV2.S at low or high dose, single or two shots; roughly five received placebo; per-sample allocation not given. Sampling was done on day 63 after the first vaccine or placebo injection. The data stem from a study of Ad26.COV2.S vaccination and SARS-CoV-2 variants. Profiled with immunoSEQ multiplex PCR; TCRdb holds only in-frame clones, not every one. The sample has around 450,000 clones, less than 95% seen once.

The source of this sequence is a person aged 18-65 years who received the Ad26.COV2.S COVID-19 vaccine or a placebo. V gene TRBV7-8 combines with J gene TRBJ1-5; no firm D call. This specimen was peripheral blood, taken in a trial of Ad26.COV2.S vaccine versus placebo. Here the CDR3 reads CASSFEGVASNQPQHF. The CDR3 DNA reads TGTGCCAGCAGCTTTGAGGGTGTCGCGAGCAATCAGCCCCAGCATTTT. Complete variable domain (other parts from reference TRBV7-8 and TRBJ1-5): GAGVSQSPRYKVAKRGQDVALRCDPISGHVSLFWYQQALGQGPEFLTYFQNEAQLDKSGLPSDRFFAERPEGSVSTLKIQRTQQEDSAVYLCASSFEGVASNQPQHFGDGTRLSIL.